This section outlines one TCR beta chain sequence together with its context. The CDR3 is made up of 19 amino acids. Looked up from germline, CDR1 is SNHLY and CDR2 is FYNNEI. The V gene lost 10 bases and the J gene lost 3 bases, with 31 bases spanning the gap. The sample's treatment: approximately 18 received Ad26.COV2.S at low or high dose, single or two shots; several received placebo; per-sample allocation not given. Specimens were obtained on day 63 following the first vaccine or placebo injection. Wuhan-strain spike was delivered by a replication-incompetent Ad26 vector. The data were taken from a study of Ad26.COV2.S vaccination and SARS-CoV-2 variants. Study-level background: The authors gave Ad26.COV2.S intramuscularly, either once or twice 56 days apart.

Assay used: immunoSEQ multiplex PCR; TCRdb lists only in-frame clones, some missing. This sample has around 300,000 clones, with around 90% found just once. This material consisted of peripheral blood, taken in a trial of Ad26.COV2.S vaccine versus placebo. This receptor was taken from a person aged 18 to 59 who received the Ad26.COV2.S COVID-19 vaccine or a placebo. This rearrangement joins TRBV2 to TRBJ2-1, with D maybe TRBD1 (6 bases). For the CDR3, the DNA is TGTGCCACTAAAACTACCTCCCCTACCGATGGGGGCGACTACAATGAGCAGTTCTTC. As protein: CATKTTSPTDGGDYNEQFF.